The rows below give T cell receptor beta chains drawn from one sample of a study of T cells in Graves' hyperthyroidism and ophthalmopathy. Each CDR3 protein gets one entry after TCRdb re-called the multiplex PCR reads with MiXCR. Of some 400,000 distinct CDR3 sequences listed, about 19% are singletons. The material sequenced was blood. The receptors shown here come from a young woman with Graves' hyperthyroidism. CDR3s include the opening cysteine and the closing phenylalanine or tryptophan. D genes are given only for firm matches. Clone size, where shown, is once, few, many, or a class for clones that have expanded.

d_call j_call v_call clone_size cdr3_length cdr3_aa cdr3_nt
TRBD1 TRBJ1-2 TRBV12-3/TRBV12-4 NA 15 CASSPRGQGGGGYTF TGTGCCAGCAGCCCACGTGGCCAGGGGGGAGGCGGCTACACCTTC
TRBD2 TRBJ2-3 TRBV9 many 15 CASSVTSGGTDTQYF TGTGCCAGCAGCGTCACTAGCGGGGGTACAGATACGCAGTATTTT
NA TRBJ1-1 TRBV9 many 14 CASSDYEGGTEAFF TGTGCCAGCAGCGATTATGAGGGCGGAACTGAAGCTTTCTTT
NA TRBJ2-7 TRBV20-1 many 11 CSAWTVYEQYF TGCAGTGCGTGGACAGTCTACGAGCAGTACTTC
TRBD1 TRBJ1-5 TRBV7-2 many 15 CASSFTGVWGQPQHF TGTGCCAGCAGCTTCACAGGGGTGTGGGGACAGCCCCAGCATTTT
NA TRBJ1-5 TRBV12-3/TRBV12-4 many 13 CASSQGGITPQHF TGTGCCAGCAGTCAAGGGGGAATCACGCCCCAGCATTTT
TRBD1 TRBJ2-5 TRBV6-2/TRBV6-3 NA 15 CASSQRTGLQETQYF TGTGCCAGCAGTCAACGGACAGGCCTCCAAGAGACCCAGTACTTC
NA TRBJ2-7 TRBV6-4 many 17 CASSNTRGGGLSYEQYF TGTGCCAGCAGTAACACCCGGGGTGGGGGCCTTTCCTACGAGCAGTACTTC
TRBD1 TRBJ2-7 TRBV12-5 many 15 CASGFNGTESYEQYF TGTGCTAGTGGTTTCAACGGGACAGAATCCTACGAGCAGTACTTC
TRBD1 TRBJ2-7 TRBV2 many 14 CASLRDSLSYEQYF TGTGCCAGCCTCCGGGACAGTCTCTCCTACGAGCAGTACTTC
TRBD1 TRBJ1-2 TRBV6-5 NA 13 CASSYLDRGGYTF TGTGCCAGCAGTTACCTCGACAGGGGTGGCTACACCTTC
TRBD1 TRBJ2-7 TRBV4-1 many 14 CASSLEGGGYEQYF TGCGCCAGCAGCCTAGAAGGGGGCGGTTACGAGCAGTACTTC
NA TRBJ2-2 TRBV7-6 NA 19 CASSSSVGGRAWNTGELFF TGTGCCAGCAGCTCGAGTGTGGGGGGGCGAGCCTGGAACACCGGGGAGCTGTTTTTT
NA TRBJ2-5 TRBV15 many 15 CATSRAAGGKETQYF TGTGCCACCAGCAGGGCTGCTGGCGGCAAAGAGACCCAGTACTTC
NA TRBJ2-7 TRBV19 many 15 CASSMVGRSPYEQYF TGTGCCAGTAGTATGGTAGGGCGGTCCCCCTACGAGCAGTACTTC
TRBD1 TRBJ1-5 TRBV6-2/TRBV6-3 many 18 CASSYPQGASYSNQPQHF TGTGCCAGCAGTTACCCACAGGGGGCAAGTTATAGCAATCAGCCCCAGCATTTT